This T cell receptor (beta chain) was captured by sequencing in a study of control samples from healthy donors and cancer patients. Profiling relied on immunoSEQ multiplex PCR, and the TCRdb table lists in-frame clones only, not all of them. The data contain 57,000 or so clones, roughly 89% of them singletons. The V end lost 5 bases, the J end lost 0 bases, and 2 bases lay between the germline ends. The CDR3 loop spans 13 amino acids. Germline V gives CDR1 SGHTA, CDR2 FQGTGA. This rearrangement joins TRBV7-3 to TRBJ1-6; D not certain. This clonotype originated in a man in his fifties or sixties with colorectal cancer. The sample comprised PBMCs. CDR3 protein: CASSLSYNSPLHF. CDR3 in DNA: TGTGCCAGCAGCCTCTCCTATAATTCACCCCTCCACTTT.